The next 11 T cell receptor beta chains were all read from a single sample in a study of siplizumab effects on memory and regulatory T cells. Some clones are missing from TCRdb's copy, which holds only in-frame ones; the method was immunoSEQ multiplex PCR. The table has some 100,000 clones, 90% to 95% seen once; the top ten hold 0.73%. Material: Tregs sorted from blood. The receptors come from a human donor in good health.

The rearrangement links TRBV14 to TRBJ2-1; 14 bases are a match to TRBD2. The CDR3 covers 16 residues. Germline CDR1 SGHDN, CDR2 FVKESK. V gave up 1 base and J gave up 4 bases; unmatched junction bases: 0. The CDR3 sequence: CASSQGLAGGYNEQFF. Here the CDR3 DNA reads TGTGCCAGCAGCCAAGGACTAGCGGGAGGGTACAATGAGCAGTTCTTC.

CDR3 residues: CASSAERGPGTQYF. The CDR3 nucleotides read TGTGCCAGCAGTGCCGAAAGAGGGCCCGGGACCCAGTACTTC. This chain connects TRBV6-5 to TRBJ2-5, with D possibly TRBD2 on 5 matching bases. Trimming stripped 5 bases from V and 7 bases from J, with 17 bases between. In germline, CDR1 is MNHEY, CDR2 SVGAGI. The CDR3 has 14 amino acids.

The CDR3 sequence: CASRKGPAASNYGYTF. CDR3 in DNA: TGTGCCAGTAGAAAAGGCCCCGCGGCGTCTAACTATGGCTACACCTTC. The chain is built from TRBV19 and TRBJ1-2; D gene uncertain. V lost 6 bases and J 0 bases, leaving 17 bases between the germline ends. In germline, CDR1 is LNHDA, CDR2 SQIVND (reference sequence). The CDR3 runs 16 residues.

The rearrangement links TRBV18 to TRBJ1-5, with a tentative D call TRBD1 (6 bases). The V gene's germline CDR1 is KGHSH and CDR2 LQKENI. This CDR3 has 15 residues. Between the trimmed V and J ends, which lost 3 bases and 7 bases, there was a span of 16 bases. DNA of the CDR3: TGTGCCAGCTCACCCCGACAGGTCGTGGGGCAGCCCCAGCATTTT. Its protein is CASSPRQVVGQPQHF.

The rearrangement links TRBV18 to TRBJ1-2; 9 bases match TRBD1. The trim removed 5 bases at V and 5 bases at J, leaving 12 bases unmatched. Germline CDR1 and CDR2: KGHSH and LQKENI. The CDR3 sequence is 16 residues long. The CDR3 bases are TGTGCCAGCTCATCAACTTCCTCCGGGACAGGGTATGGCTACACCTTC. Translating gives CASSSTSSGTGYGYTF. The whole variable domain, filled in from reference TRBV18 and TRBJ1-2, reads NAGVMQNPRHLVRRRGQEARLRCSPMKGHSHVYWYRQLPEEGLKFMVYLQKENIIDESGMPKERFSAEFPKEGPSILRIQQVVRGDSAAYFCASSSTSSGTGYGYTFGSGTRLTVV.

The chain joins TRBV5-4 to TRBJ1-2; D might be TRBD1 (5 bases). Germline V gene lookup returns CDR1 SGHNT and CDR2 YYREEE (reference sequence). With 4 bases removed from V and 3 bases from J, the gap between germline ends came to 10 bases. The CDR3 has 13 residues. CDR3 amino acids: CASSPTGDYGYTF. The CDR3 nucleotides read TGTGCCAGCAGCCCAACAGGCGACTATGGCTACACCTTC.

The V and J genes are TRBV2 and TRBJ2-7; D remains ambiguous. V lost 4 bases and J lost 1, with 8 bases in between. The CDR3 totals 13 residues. The germline V gene encodes CDR1 SNHLY and CDR2 FYNNEI. CDR3 sequence reads: CASSADGSYEQYF. CDR3 nucleotides: TGTGCCAGCAGTGCTGACGGATCCTACGAGCAGTACTTC.

This rearrangement joins TRBV10-3 to TRBJ1-1, with TRBD1 as a possible D gene (5 bases). CDR1 and CDR2 (germline): ENHRY, SYGVKD. V lost 4 bases to trimming and J lost 3 bases, with 9 bases between them. The CDR3 runs 13 residues. The CDR3 sequence is CAISVGDYTEAFF. The CDR3, as DNA: TGTGCCATCAGTGTGGGGGACTACACTGAAGCTTTCTTT.

This rearrangement joins TRBV21-1 to TRBJ2-2; TRBD2 is taken as the D call from the table, unchecked against the DNA. TRBV21-1 constitutes a pseudogene. This CDR3 spans 17 amino acids. The CDR3 region has the DNA TGTGCCAGCAGCAATCCTAGCGGGGCCACGAACACCGGGGAGCTGTTTTTT. The encoded protein is CASSNPSGATNTGELFF.

The chain couples TRBV5-1 to TRBJ2-5; D is unresolved. This CDR3 has 15 amino acids. In germline, CDR1 is SGHRS, CDR2 YFSETQ. V lost 2 bases, J lost 2 bases, and 13 bases lay in between. This chain's CDR3 is CASSFASVNQETQYF. DNA of the CDR3: TGCGCCAGCAGCTTCGCCTCGGTGAATCAAGAGACCCAGTACTTC.

The chain carries TRBV11-3 and TRBJ2-3; D is possibly TRBD2 (6 bases). The CDR3 sequence is 14 residues long. The germline V gene has CDR1 SGHNT and CDR2 YENEEA. V lost 0 bases and J lost 4, with 8 bases in between. The DNA of the CDR3 is TGTGCCAGCAGCTTAGAGGCTAGCGCAGATACGCAGTATTTT. Protein product: CASSLEASADTQYF.